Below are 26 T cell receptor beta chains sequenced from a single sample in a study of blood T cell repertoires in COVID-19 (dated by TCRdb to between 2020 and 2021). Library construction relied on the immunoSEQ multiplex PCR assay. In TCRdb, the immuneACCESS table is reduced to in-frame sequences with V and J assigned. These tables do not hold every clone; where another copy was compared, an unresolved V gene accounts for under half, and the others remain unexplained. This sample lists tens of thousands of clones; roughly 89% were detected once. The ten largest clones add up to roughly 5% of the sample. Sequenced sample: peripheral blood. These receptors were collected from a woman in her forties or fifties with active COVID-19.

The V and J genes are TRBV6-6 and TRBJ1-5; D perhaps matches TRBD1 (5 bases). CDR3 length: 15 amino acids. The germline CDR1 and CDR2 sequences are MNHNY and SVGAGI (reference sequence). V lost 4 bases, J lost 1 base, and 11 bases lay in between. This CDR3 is CASSSPGGSNQPQHF. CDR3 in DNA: TGTGCCAGCAGTTCCCCCGGGGGAAGCAATCAGCCCCAGCATTTT.

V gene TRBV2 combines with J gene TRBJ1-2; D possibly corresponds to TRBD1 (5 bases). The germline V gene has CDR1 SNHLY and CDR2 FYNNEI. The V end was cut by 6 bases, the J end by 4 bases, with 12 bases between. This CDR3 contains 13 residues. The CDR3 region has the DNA TGTGCCAGCAGGGAACAGGCGTCCTATGGCTACACCTTC. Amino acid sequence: CASREQASYGYTF.

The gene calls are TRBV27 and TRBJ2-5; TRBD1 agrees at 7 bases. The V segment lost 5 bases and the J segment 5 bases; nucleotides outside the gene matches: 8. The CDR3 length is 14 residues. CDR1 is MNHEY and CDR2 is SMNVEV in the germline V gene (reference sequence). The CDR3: CASSKGDSYETQYF. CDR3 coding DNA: TGTGCCAGCAGTAAAGGGGACAGTTACGAGACCCAGTACTTC.

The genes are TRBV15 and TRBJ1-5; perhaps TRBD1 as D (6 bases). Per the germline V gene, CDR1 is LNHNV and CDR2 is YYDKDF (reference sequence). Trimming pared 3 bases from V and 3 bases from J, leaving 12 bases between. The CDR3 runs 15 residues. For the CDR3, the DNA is TGTGCCACCAGCAGGTCCGACAGGAACAATCAGCCCCAGCATTTT. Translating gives CATSRSDRNNQPQHF.

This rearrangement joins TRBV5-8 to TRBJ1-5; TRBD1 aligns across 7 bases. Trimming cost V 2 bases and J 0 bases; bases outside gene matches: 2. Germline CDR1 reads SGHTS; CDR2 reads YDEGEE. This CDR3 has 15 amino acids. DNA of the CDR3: TGTGCCAGCAGCTTTGGGACAGATAGCAATCAGCCCCAGCATTTT. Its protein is CASSFGTDSNQPQHF. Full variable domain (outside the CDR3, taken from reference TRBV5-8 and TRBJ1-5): EAGVTQSPTHLIKTRGQQATLRCSPISGHTSVYWYQQALGLGLQFLLWYDEGEERNRGNFPPRFSGRQFPNYSSELNVNALELEDSALYLCASSFGTDSNQPQHFGDGTRLSIL.

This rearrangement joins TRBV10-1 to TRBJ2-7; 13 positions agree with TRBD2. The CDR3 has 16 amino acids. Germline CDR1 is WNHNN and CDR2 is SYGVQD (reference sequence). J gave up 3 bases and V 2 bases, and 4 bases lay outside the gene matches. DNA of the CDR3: TGCGCCAGCAGTGAGGGACTAGCGGGAGAGATCTACGAGCAGTACTTC. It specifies CASSEGLAGEIYEQYF.

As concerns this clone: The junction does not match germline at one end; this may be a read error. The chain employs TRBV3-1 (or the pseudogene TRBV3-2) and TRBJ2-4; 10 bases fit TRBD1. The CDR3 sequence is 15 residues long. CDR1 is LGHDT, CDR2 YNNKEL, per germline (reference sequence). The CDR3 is CASGQTRTGGNIQYF. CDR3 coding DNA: TGTGCCAGCGGCCAAACAAGGACAGGGGGAAACATTCAGTACTTC.

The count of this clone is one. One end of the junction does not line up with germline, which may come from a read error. The CDR3 protein is CASSSGSSGSNEQFF. In DNA form, the CDR3 reads TGTGCTAGCAGCTCCGGCTCTAGCGGGAGCAATGAGCAGTTCTTC. The V and J genes are TRBV7-7 and TRBJ2-1; 10 bases are shared with TRBD2. From germline, CDR1 is SSHAT and CDR2 FNYEAQ (reference sequence). This CDR3 spans 15 amino acids.

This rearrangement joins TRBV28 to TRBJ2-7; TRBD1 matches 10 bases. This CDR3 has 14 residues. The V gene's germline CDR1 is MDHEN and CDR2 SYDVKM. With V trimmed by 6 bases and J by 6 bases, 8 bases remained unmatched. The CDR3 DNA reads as TGTGCCAGCAGCTTGGGACAGGGGACGGCCGAGCAGTACTTC. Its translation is CASSLGQGTAEQYF.

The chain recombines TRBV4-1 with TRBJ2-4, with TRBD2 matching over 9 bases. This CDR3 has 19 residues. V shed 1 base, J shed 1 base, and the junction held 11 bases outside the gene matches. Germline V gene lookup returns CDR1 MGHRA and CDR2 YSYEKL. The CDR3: CASSQVSSGSILAKNIQYF. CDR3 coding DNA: TGCGCCAGCAGCCAAGTGAGTAGCGGGAGCATCTTGGCCAAAAACATTCAGTACTTC.

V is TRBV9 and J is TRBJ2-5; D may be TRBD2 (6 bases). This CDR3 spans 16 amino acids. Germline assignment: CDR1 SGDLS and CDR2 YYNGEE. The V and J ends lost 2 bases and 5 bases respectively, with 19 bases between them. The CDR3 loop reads CASSVNTGSLGETQYF. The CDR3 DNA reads TGTGCCAGCAGCGTCAACACCGGGAGCTTAGGGGAGACCCAGTACTTC.

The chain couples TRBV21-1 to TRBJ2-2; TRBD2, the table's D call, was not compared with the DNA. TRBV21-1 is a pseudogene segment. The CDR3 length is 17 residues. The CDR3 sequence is CASSTPGTSENTGELFF. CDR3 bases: TGTGCCAGCAGCACCCCCGGGACTTCCGAGAACACCGGGGAGCTGTTTTTT.

This chain's CDR3 is CASSRQQSSYNEQFF. The CDR3 DNA reads TGTGCCAGTAGTCGACAACAGAGCTCCTACAATGAGCAGTTCTTC. The chain is built from TRBV19 and TRBJ2-1; no definite D call. V lost 5 bases and J 0 bases, leaving 11 bases between the germline ends. The CDR3 runs to 15 residues. From germline, CDR1 is LNHDA and CDR2 SQIVND (reference sequence).

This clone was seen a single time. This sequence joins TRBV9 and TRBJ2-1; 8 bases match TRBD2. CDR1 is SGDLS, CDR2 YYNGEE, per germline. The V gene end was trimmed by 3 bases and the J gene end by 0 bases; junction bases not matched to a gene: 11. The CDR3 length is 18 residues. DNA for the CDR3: TGTGCCAGCAGCGCCGGTGGTAGCGGGGTACGCTCCTACAATGAGCAGTTCTTC. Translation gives CASSAGGSGVRSYNEQFF.

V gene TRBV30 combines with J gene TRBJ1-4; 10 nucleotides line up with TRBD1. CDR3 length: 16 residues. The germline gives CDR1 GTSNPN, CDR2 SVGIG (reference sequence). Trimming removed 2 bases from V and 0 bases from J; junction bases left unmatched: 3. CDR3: CAWSKDRGTTNEKLFF. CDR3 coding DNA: TGTGCCTGGAGTAAGGACAGGGGGACAACTAATGAAAAACTGTTTTTT.

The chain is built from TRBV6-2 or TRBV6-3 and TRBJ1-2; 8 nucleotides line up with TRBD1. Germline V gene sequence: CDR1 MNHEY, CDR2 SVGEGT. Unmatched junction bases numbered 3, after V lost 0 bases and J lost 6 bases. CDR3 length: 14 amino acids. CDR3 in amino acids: CASSYSQGAHGYTF. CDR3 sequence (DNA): TGTGCCAGCAGTTACTCCCAGGGGGCGCATGGCTACACCTTC.

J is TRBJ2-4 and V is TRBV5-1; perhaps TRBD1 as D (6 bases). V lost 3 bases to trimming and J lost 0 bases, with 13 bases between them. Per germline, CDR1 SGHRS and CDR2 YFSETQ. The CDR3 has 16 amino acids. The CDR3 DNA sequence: TGCGCCAGCAGCTCGACAGGAATTTTAGCCAAAAACATTCAGTACTTC. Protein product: CASSSTGILAKNIQYF.

CDR3 DNA: TGTGCCAGCAGCCAAGTTAGGGGGTTTGGTGGCTACACCTTC. It is translated as CASSQVRGFGGYTF. The rearrangement uses TRBV4-2 and TRBJ1-2, with a possible D match to TRBD1 (6 bases). The CDR3 extends over 14 amino acids. The V gene lost 1 base and the J gene lost 7 bases, with 13 bases spanning the gap. Germline V gene lookup returns CDR1 LGHNA and CDR2 YNFKEQ.

CDR3 nucleotide sequence: TGTGCCAGCACTCCTGACAGGGCAGATACGCAGTATTTT. Translating it yields CASTPDRADTQYF. The chain is built from TRBV12-3 or TRBV12-4 and TRBJ2-3; the match to TRBD1 covers 7 bases. This CDR3 contains 13 residues. J gave up 4 bases and V 7 bases, and 5 bases lay outside the gene matches.

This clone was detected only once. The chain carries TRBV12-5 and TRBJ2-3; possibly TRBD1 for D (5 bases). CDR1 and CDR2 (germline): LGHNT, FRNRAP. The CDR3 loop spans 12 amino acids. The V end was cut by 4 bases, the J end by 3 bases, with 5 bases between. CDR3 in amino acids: CASGSGTDTQYF. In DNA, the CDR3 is TGTGCTAGTGGTTCAGGGACAGATACGCAGTATTTT.

CDR3 nucleotide sequence: TGTGCCAGCAGCCAATTCAGGGGTGCTGGAAACACCATATATTTT. Its translation: CASSQFRGAGNTIYF. The rearrangement links TRBV4-2 to TRBJ1-3, with D perhaps TRBD1 (6 bases). Germline CDR1 LGHNA, CDR2 YNFKEQ. V was trimmed by 2 bases and J by 2 bases, leaving 10 bases between them. The CDR3 covers 15 residues.

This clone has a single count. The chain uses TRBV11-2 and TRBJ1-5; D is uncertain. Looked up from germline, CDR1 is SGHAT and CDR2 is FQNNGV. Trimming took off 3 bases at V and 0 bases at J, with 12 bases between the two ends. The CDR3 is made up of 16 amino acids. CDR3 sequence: CASSFGARHSNQPQHF. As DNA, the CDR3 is TGTGCCAGCAGCTTTGGTGCCAGGCATAGCAATCAGCCCCAGCATTTT.

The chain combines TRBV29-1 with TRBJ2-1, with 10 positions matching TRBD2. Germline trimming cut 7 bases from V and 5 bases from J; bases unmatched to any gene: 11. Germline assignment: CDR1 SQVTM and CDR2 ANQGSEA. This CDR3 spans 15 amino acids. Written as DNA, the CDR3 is TGCAGCGCCCGTACCGGGACTAGCGAGAACAATGAGCAGTTCTTC. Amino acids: CSARTGTSENNEQFF.

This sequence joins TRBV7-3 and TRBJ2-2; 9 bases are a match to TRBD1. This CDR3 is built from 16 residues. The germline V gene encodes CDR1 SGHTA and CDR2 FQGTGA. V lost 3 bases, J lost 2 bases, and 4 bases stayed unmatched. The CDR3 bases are TGTGCCAGCAGCTTTCGGACAGGGGTTAACACCGGGGAGCTGTTTTTT. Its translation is CASSFRTGVNTGELFF.

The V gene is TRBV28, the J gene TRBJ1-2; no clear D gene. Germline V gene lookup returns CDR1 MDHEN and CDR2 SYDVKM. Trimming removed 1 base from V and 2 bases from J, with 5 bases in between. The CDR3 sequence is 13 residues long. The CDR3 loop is CASSLSGNYGYTF. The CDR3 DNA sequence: TGTGCCAGCAGTTTATCGGGGAACTATGGCTACACCTTC.

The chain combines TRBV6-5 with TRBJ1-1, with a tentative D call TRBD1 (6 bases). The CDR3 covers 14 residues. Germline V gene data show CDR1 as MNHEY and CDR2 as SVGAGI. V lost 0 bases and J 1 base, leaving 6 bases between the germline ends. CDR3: CASSYSTGNTEAFF. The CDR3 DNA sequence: TGTGCCAGCAGTTACTCGACAGGGAACACTGAAGCTTTCTTT.